The TCR beta chain described here comes from a study of CD8 T cells in Susac syndrome. Trimming took off 0 bases at V and 6 bases at J, with 12 bases between the two ends. CDR1 is SGHAT, CDR2 FQNNGV, per germline. The CDR3 length is 15 residues. Negative isolation yielded CD4+ and CD8+ T cells, and FACS enriched TEMRA cells. It was with random hexamers that 0.5 to 1 ug RNA was reverse transcribed. Amplification of TCR beta CDR3 spanned 54 Vbeta and 13 Jbeta via immunoSEQ multiplex PCR. Each CDR3 protein gets one entry after TCRdb re-called the immunoSEQ multiplex PCR reads with MiXCR. The sample has tens of thousands of distinct CDR3 sequences; around nine tenths are singletons.

Sequenced material: CD8+ T cells from PBMCs. The sequence was collected from a human donor with multiple sclerosis. J is TRBJ2-1 and V is TRBV11-2; D remains ambiguous. DNA for the CDR3: TGTGCCAGCAGCTTAGACCTCCGGGCACCCAATGAGCAGTTCTTC. Translating it yields CASSLDLRAPNEQFF.